Listed here are 14 T cell receptor beta chains from one sample, sequenced in a study of blood T cell repertoires in COVID-19 (dated by TCRdb to the early 2020s). Library preparation used the immunoSEQ multiplex PCR assay. Held by TCRdb, this immuneACCESS table contains in-frame sequences only and omits some clones. Under half of the omission traces to an unresolved V gene where checked; the cause of the rest is unknown. The sample table shows roughly 300,000 clones, and 80% to 95% are seen once. The ten largest clones capture about 1.1% of the sample. The specimen was PBMCs or T cells enriched from blood (not recorded which). These receptors came from a woman aged 30 to 39 who had recovered from COVID-19.

The chain couples TRBV19 to TRBJ1-4, with TRBD1 matching 8 bases. The CDR3 length is 16 residues. The V and J ends lost 4 bases and 7 bases, in that order; junction bases with no gene match: 11. Germline loops: CDR1 LNHDA, CDR2 SQIVND (reference sequence). CDR3 nucleotide sequence: TGTGCCAGTAGTAACCACGGCCGGGACAGGCTTGAAAAACTGTTTTTT. Amino acid sequence: CASSNHGRDRLEKLFF.

The chain has TRBV6-2 or TRBV6-3 and TRBJ1-5; TRBD1 matches 8 bases. Germline V gene data show CDR1 as MNHEY and CDR2 as SVGEGT. V shed 6 bases, J shed 0 bases, and the junction held 4 bases outside the gene matches. The CDR3 consists of 15 residues. The CDR3 DNA reads as TGTGCCAGCAGCCGGACAGGGCTTAGCAATCAGCCCCAGCATTTT. Its protein is CASSRTGLSNQPQHF.

This clone was found a few times. This chain links TRBV3-1 (or the pseudogene TRBV3-2) with TRBJ2-7; D possibly corresponds to TRBD1 (5 bases). The CDR3 has 13 amino acids. Trimming removed 5 bases at V and 3 bases at J, with 11 bases between. Germline lookup yields CDR1 LGHDT and CDR2 YNNKEL (reference sequence). DNA for the CDR3: TGTGCCAGCAGCTCCCACAGGAGCTACGAGCAGTACTTC. It encodes CASSSHRSYEQYF.

The V call is TRBV24-1, the J call TRBJ2-3; TRBD1 matches 7 bases. There are 19 residues in the CDR3. CDR1 and CDR2 from the germline V gene are KGHDR and SFDVKD. Trimming removed 3 bases from V and 2 bases from J; junction bases left unmatched: 16. DNA for the CDR3: TGTGCCACCAGTGATACCATTGATGCGGACAGGCCCGCCACAGATACGCAGTATTTT. This codes for CATSDTIDADRPATDTQYF.

CDR3 bases: TGTGCCAGCAGTTCCTGGGCAGGGGGCGACACCGGGGAGCTGTTTTTT. Translation: CASSSWAGGDTGELFF. The V call is TRBV6-2 or TRBV6-3, the J call TRBJ2-2; 8 nucleotides agree with TRBD1. With V trimmed by 4 bases and J by 3 bases, 7 bases remained unmatched. The CDR3 totals 16 residues. Germline assignment: CDR1 MNHEY and CDR2 SVGEGT.

The chain uses TRBV2 and TRBJ1-2; D is unclear. The CDR3 sequence is 12 residues long. Per the germline V gene, CDR1 is SNHLY and CDR2 is FYNNEI. V dropped 4 bases and J dropped 2 bases, with 5 bases sitting between them. Here the CDR3 DNA reads TGTGCCAGCAGTGGGCAGAACTATGGCTACACCTTC. This translates into CASSGQNYGYTF.

The V call is TRBV10-1, the J call TRBJ2-1; 8 bases map to TRBD1. The V and J ends lost 5 bases and 2 bases, in that order; junction bases with no gene match: 2. Germline CDR1 reads WNHNN; CDR2 reads SYGVQD (reference sequence). The length of the CDR3 is 14 residues. CDR3 sequence reads: CASSKTGAYNEQFF. Here the CDR3 DNA reads TGCGCCAGCAGTAAGACAGGGGCCTACAATGAGCAGTTCTTC.

The chain carries TRBV27 and TRBJ1-5; 10 nucleotides line up with TRBD1. Trimming cost V 4 bases and J 5 bases; bases outside gene matches: 5. There are 15 residues in the CDR3. The germline gives CDR1 MNHEY, CDR2 SMNVEV (reference sequence). This CDR3 is CASSSGTGVDQPQHF. CDR3 nucleotides: TGTGCCAGCAGTTCCGGGACAGGGGTTGATCAGCCCCAGCATTTT.

This rearrangement joins TRBV6-5 to TRBJ2-1, with 13 bases fitting TRBD2. The CDR3 loop spans 15 amino acids. Trimming took 7 bases from V and 8 from J; bases not matched to a gene: 8. Germline V gene sequence: CDR1 MNHEY, CDR2 SVGAGI. The CDR3 nucleotides are TGTGCCAGCACCTCAGGACTAGCGGGAGTGGATGAGCAGTTCTTC. Translation: CASTSGLAGVDEQFF.

The chain couples TRBV5-1 to TRBJ2-1; TRBD2 matches at 11 bases. CDR1 is SGHRS and CDR2 is YFSETQ in the germline V gene. This CDR3 spans 17 amino acids. The ends lost 4 bases at V and 2 bases at J; junction bases unmatched: 8. The CDR3 DNA reads TGCGCCAGCAGCACCGGACTACTAGCGGGAGCCTACAATGAGCAGTTCTTC. Protein product: CASSTGLLAGAYNEQFF.

V is TRBV9 and J is TRBJ2-3, with 9 bases matching TRBD2. Germline loops: CDR1 SGDLS, CDR2 YYNGEE. The CDR3 runs 16 residues. V shed 0 bases, J shed 5 bases, and the junction held 7 bases outside the gene matches. The CDR3 DNA reads as TGTGCCAGCAGCGTAGCTGCTAGCGGGACCAAAGATACGCAGTATTTT. Residues: CASSVAASGTKDTQYF.

V is TRBV27 and J is TRBJ1-2; TRBD1 matches at 7 bases. Germline CDR1 reads MNHEY; CDR2 reads SMNVEV (reference sequence). The CDR3 runs to 14 residues. The J segment lost 2 bases and the V segment lost 4 bases, leaving 4 bases of the junction unmatched. The CDR3 region is CASSSLQGNYGYTF. The CDR3 nucleotides are TGTGCCAGCAGTTCGCTACAGGGGAACTATGGCTACACCTTC.

The rearrangement uses TRBV14 and TRBJ2-7; D not certain. This CDR3 is 13 amino acids long. Looked up from germline, CDR1 is SGHDN and CDR2 is FVKESK. V was clipped by 4 bases and J by 1 base, with 8 bases between them. The CDR3 DNA follows: TGTGCCAGCAGCCGGTCCGGGTCCTACGAGCAGTACTTC. Translation gives CASSRSGSYEQYF.

The chain carries TRBV5-5 and TRBJ2-1; 8 bases map to TRBD2. This CDR3 has 16 residues. Per the germline V gene, CDR1 is SGHKS and CDR2 is YYEKEE (reference sequence). The J segment lost 6 bases and the V segment lost 0 bases, leaving 8 bases of the junction unmatched. The CDR3: CASSLAGGALANEQFF. The CDR3 DNA sequence: TGTGCCAGCAGCTTGGCCGGGGGGGCGCTGGCCAATGAGCAGTTCTTC.